These 3 T cell receptor beta chains were sequenced from one sample in a study of CD8 T cells in ankylosing spondylitis. Overall study results and limits: Blood of patients with ankylosing spondylitis appeared to be characterized by a TCR beta motif of several highly homologous variants.

TCRdb reprocessed the 5' RACE reads with MiXCR, giving one entry per CDR3 protein. The profile covers hundreds of thousands of distinct CDR3 sequences, with 25% to 30% appearing a single time and under 0.9% taken by the ten largest. For these TCRs, the target antigens are not known. The specimen was blood, either unsorted or a sorted T cell fraction (not recorded which). The source is a male donor with ankylosing spondylitis.

This chain uses TRBV5-1 with TRBJ2-1, with TRBD2 identical over 12 bases. This CDR3 has 15 amino acids. V was clipped by 0 bases and J by 9 bases; unmatched bases: 4. Germline CDR1 and CDR2: SGHRS and YFSETQ. CDR3 nucleotides: TGCGCCAGCAGCTTGGGGACTAGCGGGACTGGTGAGCAGTTCTTC. This codes for CASSLGTSGTGEQFF.

This clonotype has more than one count but fewer than ten. The chain recombines TRBV4-2 with TRBJ2-7, with a tentative D call TRBD1 (5 bases). The V and J ends lost 2 bases and 0 bases respectively, with 8 bases between them. Germline V lookup: CDR1 LGHNA, CDR2 YNFKEQ. The CDR3 sequence is 14 residues long. Here the CDR3 reads CASSQRGDSYEQYF. Here the CDR3 DNA reads TGTGCCAGCAGCCAAAGGGGCGACTCCTACGAGCAGTACTTC.

This clonotype was detected only a few times. The chain employs TRBV6-2 or TRBV6-3 and TRBJ2-1, with D perhaps matching TRBD1 (6 bases). CDR1 and CDR2 from the germline V gene are MNHEY and SVGEGT. CDR3 length equals 14 residues. The V end lost 9 bases, the J end lost 4 bases, and 16 bases lay between the germline ends. CDR3 bases: TGTGCCAGTGGGGGCAGGCAGAATTACAATGAGCAGTTCTTC. It encodes CASGGRQNYNEQFF.